One sample yielded the 27 T cell receptor beta chains listed below, sequenced in a study of neurological immune-mediated disorders. TCRdb re-called the 5' RACE reads with MiXCR, one entry per CDR3 protein. The repertoire includes some 22,000 distinct CDR3 sequences, roughly an eighth of them detected once, and roughly 5.4% sits in the top ten. Time point of the sample: technical triplicate 1. The sample taken for sequencing was CD4+ T cells from blood. Every receptor here comes from a female donor with HTLV-1-associated myelopathy (HAM/TSP).

There are many counts of this clonotype. The chain uses TRBV12-3 or TRBV12-4 and TRBJ1-4, with 8 positions matching TRBD1. This CDR3 spans 16 amino acids. Losses at the gene ends were 6 bases for V and 8 bases for J; bases not matched to a gene: 14. Written as DNA, the CDR3 is TGTGCCAGCAGCCCCCGGACAGGGACGGAAGAAGAAAAACTGTTTTTT. It codes for CASSPRTGTEEEKLFF.

This clonotype showed up many times. The genes are TRBV12-3 or TRBV12-4 and TRBJ2-3; D gene ambiguous. Trimming shortened V by 2 bases and J by 1 base, and 7 bases separated the two germline ends. This CDR3 is 14 amino acids long. CDR3 sequence (DNA): TGTGCCAGCAGTTTAATACCCGGCACAGATACGCAGTATTTT. Amino acid sequence: CASSLIPGTDTQYF.

This clonotype was counted many times. The chain is built from TRBV29-1 and TRBJ2-1; D uncertain. CDR1 and CDR2 (germline): SQVTM, ANQGSEA. The CDR3 loop spans 15 amino acids. The V gene lost 5 bases and the J gene lost 4 bases, with 18 bases spanning the gap. The CDR3 protein is CSVPTTADGYNEQFF. In nucleotides, the CDR3 is TGCAGCGTTCCAACAACGGCCGACGGGTACAATGAGCAGTTCTTC.

By share, this clonotype counts as medium-sized. The chain couples TRBV3-1 to TRBJ1-5, with D tentatively TRBD1 (5 bases). There are 14 residues in the CDR3. V was clipped by 4 bases and J by 2 bases, with 9 bases between them. Germline V gene sequence: CDR1 LGHDT, CDR2 YNNKEL (reference sequence). This CDR3 is CASSLRVGNQPQHF. As DNA, the CDR3 is TGTGCCAGCAGCCTCAGGGTCGGCAATCAGCCCCAGCATTTT. Together with reference TRBV3-1 and TRBJ1-5, the CDR3 gives the full variable domain: DTAVSQTPKYLVTQMGNDKSIKCEQNLGHDTMYWYKQDSKKFLKIMFSYNNKELIINETVPNRFSPKSPDKAHLNLHINSLELGDSAVYFCASSLRVGNQPQHFGDGTRLSIL.

Judged by abundance, this clonotype is medium-sized (0.01 to 0.1%). Its ends do not fully match the called genes, so a read error is possible. The J gene is TRBJ2-1, the V gene TRBV7-2, with 8 bases lining up with TRBD1. Germline loops: CDR1 SGHTA, CDR2 FQGNSA. CDR3 size: 12 residues. The CDR3, as DNA: TGTGTCAGCAGCCCCGGGACAGGTCATCAGTTCTTC. Protein product: CVSSPGTGHQFF.

This clonotype was seen many times. J is TRBJ2-5 and V is TRBV2; 13 nucleotides match TRBD2. The germline V gene encodes CDR1 SNHLY and CDR2 FYNNEI. The CDR3 runs 15 residues. V lost 4 bases to trimming and J lost 3 bases; unmatched junction nucleotides: 2. The CDR3 reads CASSVGLAGEETQYF. The CDR3 DNA sequence: TGTGCCAGCAGTGTCGGACTAGCGGGGGAAGAGACCCAGTACTTC.

This clonotype appeared many times. The chain couples TRBV20-1 to TRBJ2-2, with 8 bases fitting TRBD2. V lost 2 bases, J lost 5 bases, and 7 bases stayed unmatched. The CDR3 extends over 15 amino acids. The V gene's germline CDR1 is DFQATT and CDR2 SNEGSKA (reference sequence). This CDR3 reads CSARQSGRGTGELFF. For the CDR3, the DNA is TGCAGTGCTAGACAGAGCGGGAGAGGTACCGGGGAGCTGTTTTTT.

This clonotype was counted many times. J is TRBJ2-6 and V is TRBV5-1; a possible D gene is TRBD2 (6 bases). CDR1 is SGHRS, CDR2 YFSETQ, per germline. Trimming removed 0 bases at V and 2 bases at J, with 9 bases between. The CDR3 runs 16 residues. CDR3 in DNA: TGCGCCAGCAGCTTGGTAGCGGCTGCTGGGGCCAACGTCCTGACTTTC. It is translated as CASSLVAAAGANVLTF.

Ten or more counts support this clonotype. The rearrangement joins TRBV20-1 to TRBJ2-1, with 10 positions matching TRBD2. Trimming took 5 bases from V and 5 from J; bases not matched to a gene: 6. CDR3 length equals 14 residues. Germline CDR1 and CDR2: DFQATT and SNEGSKA (reference sequence). The chain's CDR3 is CSASTSGTHNEQFF. As DNA, the CDR3 is TGCAGTGCTTCTACTAGCGGGACTCACAATGAGCAGTTCTTC.

This clonotype appeared many times. The gene calls are TRBV28 and TRBJ2-1, with D perhaps being TRBD1 or TRBD2 (6 bases each). Looked up from germline, CDR1 is MDHEN and CDR2 is SYDVKM. The length of the CDR3 is 15 residues. V shed 2 bases and J shed 4 bases, with 12 bases lying between them. The CDR3 reads CASSLGGGVYNEQFF. As DNA, the CDR3 is TGTGCCAGCAGTTTAGGAGGGGGAGTTTACAATGAGCAGTTCTTC.

Many counts were recorded for this clonotype. The V and J genes are TRBV3-1 and TRBJ1-1, with a tentative D call TRBD1 (5 bases). Germline lookup yields CDR1 LGHDT and CDR2 YNNKEL (reference sequence). The CDR3 runs to 12 residues. V was pared by 10 bases and J by 3 bases, with 12 bases between. The CDR3 DNA is TGTGCCACCCAAGTAGGGGACACTGAAGCTTTCTTT. Translating it yields CATQVGDTEAFF.

The rearrangement links TRBV7-2 to TRBJ1-1; possible D gene TRBD1, 5 bases. The V gene's germline CDR1 is SGHTA and CDR2 FQGNSA. This CDR3 is built from 13 residues. V was clipped by 3 bases and J by 2 bases, with 7 bases between them. The CDR3 loop reads CASSFQGNTEAFF. The CDR3 nucleotides are TGTGCCAGCAGCTTTCAGGGAAACACTGAAGCTTTCTTT.

Worth noting for this clonotype: A read error may account for a junction end that differs from germline. The J gene is TRBJ2-7, the V gene TRBV7-9, with 8 positions matching TRBD1. This CDR3 has 15 amino acids. Looked up from germline, CDR1 is SEHNR and CDR2 is FQNEAQ (reference sequence). CDR3: CASRLERTGINQQYF. In nucleotides, the CDR3 is TGTGCCAGCAGATTAGAACGGACAGGGATCAACCAGCAGTACTTC.

In its sample, this clonotype was seen many times. The chain employs TRBV20-1 and TRBJ2-7; 14 bases are shared with TRBD2. The CDR3 length is 14 residues. Losses at the gene ends were 6 bases for V and 5 bases for J; bases not matched to a gene: 6. The germline CDR1 and CDR2 sequences are DFQATT and SNEGSKA (reference sequence). CDR3 sequence reads: CSAGTSGRSHEQYF. DNA of the CDR3: TGCAGTGCCGGGACTAGCGGGAGATCCCACGAGCAGTACTTC.

The sample holds many counts of this clonotype. The V call is TRBV20-1, the J call TRBJ1-6; 12 nucleotides line up with TRBD1. The V segment lost 5 bases and the J segment 9 bases; nucleotides outside the gene matches: 5. Germline CDR1 DFQATT, CDR2 SNEGSKA (reference sequence). CDR3 length: 14 amino acids. The CDR3 reads CSARRDRGRSPLHF. The CDR3 DNA sequence: TGCAGTGCTCGCCGGGACAGGGGGCGTTCACCCCTCCACTTT.

V usage is TRBV15 and J usage is TRBJ2-7, with D tentatively TRBD1 or TRBD2 (5 bases each). This CDR3 has 15 amino acids. Germline V CDR1 and CDR2: LNHNV, YYDKDF (reference sequence). Trimming pared 0 bases from V and 6 bases from J, leaving 15 bases between. The CDR3 reads CATSRDREGSAEQYF. CDR3 bases: TGTGCCACCAGCAGAGATCGAGAGGGGAGTGCCGAGCAGTACTTC.

Many counts were recorded for this clonotype. The chain links TRBV20-1 to TRBJ2-5; D is uncertain. The CDR3 spans 13 residues. Trimming left V 6 bases short and J 1 base short, with 12 bases between. Looked up from germline, CDR1 is DFQATT and CDR2 is SNEGSKA (reference sequence). The CDR3 nucleotides read TGCAGTGCAACCCCCTCTATCCAAGAGACCCAGTACTTC. Encoded protein: CSATPSIQETQYF.

In its sample, this clonotype was seen many times. V is TRBV4-3 and J is TRBJ1-5; D ambiguous. The V end was cut by 2 bases, the J end by 5 bases, with 7 bases between. The CDR3 length is 13 residues. The V gene's germline CDR1 is LGHNA and CDR2 YSLEER. DNA of the CDR3: TGCGCCAGCAGCCAACTTCGGGATCAGCCCCAGCATTTT. Translation: CASSQLRDQPQHF.

This clonotype was picked up a small number of times. This chain connects TRBV28 to TRBJ2-7, with D unclear. CDR3 length equals 15 residues. The V gene lost 2 bases and the J gene lost 6 bases, with 17 bases spanning the gap. Germline values: CDR1 MDHEN, CDR2 SYDVKM. CDR3 nucleotides: TGTGCCAGCAGTTTAGGCTGGGCCGCCTTTCCCGAGCAGTACTTC. It encodes CASSLGWAAFPEQYF.

Ten or more counts support this clonotype. The chain joins TRBV5-5 to TRBJ2-2; D assignment may be TRBD1 or TRBD2 (5 bases each). This CDR3 comprises 16 residues. Germline lookup yields CDR1 SGHKS and CDR2 YYEKEE (reference sequence). Trimming shortened V by 0 bases and J by 2 bases, and 11 bases separated the two germline ends. The CDR3 loop is CASSLVPGQNTGELFF. CDR3 in DNA: TGTGCCAGCAGCTTGGTCCCGGGGCAAAACACCGGGGAGCTGTTTTTT.

In this sample, this clonotype turned up many times. J is TRBJ2-7 and V is TRBV5-1; TRBD1 agrees at 7 bases. Germline values: CDR1 SGHRS, CDR2 YFSETQ. The CDR3 is made up of 14 amino acids. J gave up 3 bases and V 4 bases, and 7 bases lay outside the gene matches. For the CDR3, the DNA is TGCGCCAGCAGCCTAGACAGGGAAGGCTACGAGCAGTACTTC. Translation: CASSLDREGYEQYF.

There are many counts of this clonotype. V is TRBV20-1 and J is TRBJ2-1; D unresolved. The CDR3 totals 14 residues. The V gene's germline CDR1 is DFQATT and CDR2 SNEGSKA (reference sequence). Trimming took 1 base from V and 3 from J, leaving 10 bases between them. The CDR3 loop reads CSARVDKDYNEQFF. In DNA form, the CDR3 reads TGCAGTGCTAGAGTCGATAAGGACTACAATGAGCAGTTCTTC.

This chain joins TRBV16 and TRBJ2-1, with D perhaps TRBD1 or TRBD2 (7 bases each). The CDR3 is made up of 14 amino acids. Germline V gene data show CDR1 as KGHSY and CDR2 as FQNENV. The V end lost 4 bases, the J end lost 5 bases, and 12 bases lay between the germline ends. CDR3 in DNA: TGTGCCAGCAGCCGAAGCGGGACAGACAATGAGCAGTTCTTC. Encoded protein: CASSRSGTDNEQFF.

This clonotype was detected ten times or more. This chain connects TRBV5-1 to TRBJ2-2; possibly TRBD1 or TRBD2 for D (5 bases each). There are 16 residues in the CDR3. Per germline, CDR1 SGHRS and CDR2 YFSETQ. Trimming took off 4 bases at V and 4 bases at J, with 17 bases between the two ends. The CDR3 sequence: CASSPGATRITGELFF. The CDR3, as DNA: TGCGCCAGCAGCCCCGGGGCTACGAGAATCACCGGGGAGCTGTTTTTT.

The CDR3 nucleotides read TGTGCCAGCAGTCACAGGGGGAACGGTGGCTACACCTTC. This sequence encodes CASSHRGNGGYTF. The V and J genes are TRBV27 and TRBJ1-2; TRBD1 aligns across 8 bases. The CDR3 is 13 residues long. Unmatched junction bases numbered 6, after V lost 5 bases and J lost 7 bases. Germline CDR1 and CDR2: MNHEY and SMNVEV (reference sequence).

This clonotype was seen at least ten times. The V gene is TRBV20-1, the J gene TRBJ2-1; D possibly uses TRBD1 or TRBD2 (5 bases each). The CDR3 has 14 residues. Trimming left V 6 bases short and J 8 bases short, with 20 bases between. CDR1 is DFQATT and CDR2 is SNEGSKA in the germline V gene (reference sequence). The CDR3 here is CSACLGAVSDEQFF. DNA of the CDR3: TGCAGTGCCTGCCTTGGGGCGGTTAGCGATGAGCAGTTCTTC.

The sample holds many counts of this clonotype. This chain uses TRBV12-3 or TRBV12-4 with TRBJ2-3; no clear D. Trimming pared 5 bases from V and 5 bases from J, leaving 14 bases between. The CDR3 spans 14 residues. The CDR3 coding sequence is TGTGCCAGCAGTCTCCTGACGCGTGGAGATACGCAGTATTTT. This gives the protein CASSLLTRGDTQYF.